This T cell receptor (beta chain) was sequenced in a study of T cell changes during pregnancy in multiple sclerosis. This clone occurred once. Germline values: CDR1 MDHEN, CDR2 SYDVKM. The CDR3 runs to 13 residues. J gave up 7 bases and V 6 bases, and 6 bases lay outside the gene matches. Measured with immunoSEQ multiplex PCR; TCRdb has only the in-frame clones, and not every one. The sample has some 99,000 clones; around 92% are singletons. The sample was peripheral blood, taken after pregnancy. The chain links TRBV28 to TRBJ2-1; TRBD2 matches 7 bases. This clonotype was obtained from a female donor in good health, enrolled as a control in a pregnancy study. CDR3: CASRTSRGNEQFF. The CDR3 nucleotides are TGTGCCAGCAGGACTAGCAGAGGGAATGAGCAGTTCTTC.